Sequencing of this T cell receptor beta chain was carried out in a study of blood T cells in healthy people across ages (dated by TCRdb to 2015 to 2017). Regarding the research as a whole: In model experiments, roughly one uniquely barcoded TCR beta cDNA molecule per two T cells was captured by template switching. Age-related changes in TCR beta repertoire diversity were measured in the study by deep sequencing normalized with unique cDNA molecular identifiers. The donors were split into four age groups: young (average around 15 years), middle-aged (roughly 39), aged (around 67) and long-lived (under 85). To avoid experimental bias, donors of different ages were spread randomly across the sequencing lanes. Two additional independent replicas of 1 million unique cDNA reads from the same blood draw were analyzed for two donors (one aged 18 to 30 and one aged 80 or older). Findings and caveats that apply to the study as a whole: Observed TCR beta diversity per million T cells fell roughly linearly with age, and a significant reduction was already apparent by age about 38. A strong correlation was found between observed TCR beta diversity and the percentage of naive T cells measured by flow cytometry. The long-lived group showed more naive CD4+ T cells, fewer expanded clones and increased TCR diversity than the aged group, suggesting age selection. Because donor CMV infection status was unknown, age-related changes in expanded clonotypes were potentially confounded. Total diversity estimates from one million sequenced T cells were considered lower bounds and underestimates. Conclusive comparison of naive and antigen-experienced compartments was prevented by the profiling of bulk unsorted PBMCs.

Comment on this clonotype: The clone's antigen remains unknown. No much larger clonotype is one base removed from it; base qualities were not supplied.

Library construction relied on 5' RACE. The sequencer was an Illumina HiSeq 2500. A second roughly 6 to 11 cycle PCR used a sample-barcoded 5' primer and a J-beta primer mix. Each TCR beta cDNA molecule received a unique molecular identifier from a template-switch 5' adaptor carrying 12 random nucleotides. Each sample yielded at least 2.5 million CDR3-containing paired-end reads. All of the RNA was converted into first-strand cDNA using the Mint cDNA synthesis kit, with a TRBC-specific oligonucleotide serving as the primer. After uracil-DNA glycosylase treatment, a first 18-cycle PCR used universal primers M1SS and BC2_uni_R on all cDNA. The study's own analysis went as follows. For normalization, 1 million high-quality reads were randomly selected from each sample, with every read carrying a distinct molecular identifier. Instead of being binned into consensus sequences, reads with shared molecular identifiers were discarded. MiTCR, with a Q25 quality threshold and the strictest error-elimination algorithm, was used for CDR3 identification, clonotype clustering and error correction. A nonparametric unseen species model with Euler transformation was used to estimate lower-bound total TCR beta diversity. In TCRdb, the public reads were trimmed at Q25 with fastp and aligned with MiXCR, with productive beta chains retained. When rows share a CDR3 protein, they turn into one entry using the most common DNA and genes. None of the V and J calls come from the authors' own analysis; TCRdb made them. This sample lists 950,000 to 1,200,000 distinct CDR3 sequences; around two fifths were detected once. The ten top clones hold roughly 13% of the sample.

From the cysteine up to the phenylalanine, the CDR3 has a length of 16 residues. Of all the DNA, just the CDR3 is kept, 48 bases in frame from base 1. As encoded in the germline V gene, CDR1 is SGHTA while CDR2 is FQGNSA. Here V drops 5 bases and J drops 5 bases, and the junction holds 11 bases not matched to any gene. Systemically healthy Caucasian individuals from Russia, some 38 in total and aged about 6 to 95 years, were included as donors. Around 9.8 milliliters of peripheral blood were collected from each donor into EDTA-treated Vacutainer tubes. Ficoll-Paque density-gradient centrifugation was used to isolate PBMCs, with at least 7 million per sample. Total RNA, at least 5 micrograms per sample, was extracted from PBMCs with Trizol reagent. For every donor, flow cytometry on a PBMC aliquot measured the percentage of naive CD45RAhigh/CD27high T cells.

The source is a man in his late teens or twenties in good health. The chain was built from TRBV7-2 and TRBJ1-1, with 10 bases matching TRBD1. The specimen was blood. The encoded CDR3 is CASSATLDRGRTEAFF. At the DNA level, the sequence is TGTGCCAGCAGCGCGACTCTCGACAGGGGGCGTACTGAAGCTTTCTTT.